Listed below are T cell receptor beta chains from one sample, sequenced in a study of shared clonotypes between healthy human individuals. Using immunoSEQ multiplex PCR, the repertoire was profiled, and TCRdb retains in-frame clones only, with some absent. The sample contains some 1 million clones, approximately 70% of which appear only once. Sequenced input: memory CD4+ T cells sorted from blood. The receptors derive from a man aged 18 to 29 in good health. CDR3s include the opening cysteine and the closing phenylalanine or tryptophan. Each record gives: J gene, V gene, D gene, CDR3 protein. The D gene is left open where the match is weak.

TRBJ1-2 | TRBV19 | . | CASSPEMGYGYTF
TRBJ1-6 | TRBV6-1 | . | CASSERRSGDSYNSPLHF
TRBJ1-2 | TRBV6-5 | . | CASSPLRGGYTF
TRBJ2-3 | TRBV4-1 | . | CASSQKETSTDTQYF
TRBJ2-3 | TRBV7-9 | . | CASSQSDTQYF
TRBJ2-1 | TRBV10-3 | . | CAISNRETRNEQFF
TRBJ2-2 | TRBV11-2 | . | CASSMGVPGELFF
TRBJ2-3 | TRBV9 | . | CASSVGHPPFLDTQYF
TRBJ2-7 | TRBV9 | TRBD1 | CASSVDRGTYEQYF
TRBJ1-5 | TRBV28 | . | CASSFSRGYGQPQHF
TRBJ1-1 | TRBV5-8 | . | CAGRKAYEAFF
TRBJ1-1 | TRBV12-5 | . | CASGLVLAGAPEAFF
TRBJ1-2 | TRBV11-2 | . | CASSPRRETYGYTF
TRBJ1-3 | TRBV9 | . | CASSVGISGNTIYF
TRBJ1-1 | TRBV5-4 | . | CASNPGRASNTEAFF
TRBJ2-7 | TRBV7-2 | . | CASSPTGPPYEQYF
TRBJ1-6 | TRBV11-2 | . | CASSLQGFGNSPLHF
TRBJ2-2 | TRBV29-1 | . | CSVYNTGELFF
TRBJ2-2 | TRBV5-1 | . | CASSLAGRDTGELFF
TRBJ1-2 | TRBV6-5 | . | CASSYSSGWGYTF
TRBJ2-3 | TRBV7-7 | . | CASSLGTGSTDTQYF
TRBJ1-4 | TRBV28 | TRBD1 | CASHGTELINEKLFF
TRBJ1-5 | TRBV11-2 | TRBD1 | CASSLGGQGGQPQHF
TRBJ2-1 | TRBV6-5 | TRBD2 | CASSYSLAGGWDEQFF
TRBJ2-7 | TRBV7-9 | TRBD1 | CASNLGNRGGTYEQYF
TRBJ1-6 | TRBV27 | TRBD1 | CASSSSGTGGMGSPLHF
TRBJ2-2 | TRBV5-5 | . | CASSLVGSRRGTGELFF
TRBJ1-6 | TRBV10-1 | . | CASNRAFYNSPLHF
TRBJ1-2 | TRBV5-5 | TRBD1 | CASSYYRGTSDRRGYTF
TRBJ2-3 | TRBV11-2 | . | CASSPRQITDTQYF
TRBJ2-1 | TRBV5-4 | . | CASSLDGSIPYNEQFF
TRBJ2-2 | TRBV5-1 | . | CASSSAQANTGELFF
TRBJ2-5 | TRBV9 | TRBD2 | CASATGLEETQYF
TRBJ2-5 | TRBV2 | . | CASRPLQETQYF
TRBJ1-2 | TRBV4-1 | . | CASSQATAYYGYTF
TRBJ2-5 | TRBV28 | . | CASSLSSGVQETQYF
TRBJ2-7 | TRBV19 | . | CASSEGTRARQYF
TRBJ2-5 | TRBV5-1 | TRBD1 | CASRIGTGVETQYF
TRBJ1-1 | TRBV7-2 | . | CASSRLNTEAFF
TRBJ1-5 | TRBV7-8 | . | CASSLVQGPQHF
TRBJ1-1 | TRBV19 | . | CASSLQAWGVNTEAFF
TRBJ1-2 | TRBV30 | . | CAWSIGQYGYTF
TRBJ2-1 | TRBV2 | . | CASSATQAGEQFF
TRBJ2-1 | TRBV9 | . | CASSVGGPSSYNEQFF
TRBJ2-2 | TRBV6-1 | . | CASSTDSGYTGELFF
TRBJ1-5 | TRBV9 | . | CASSPGDEGGQPQHF
TRBJ2-2 | TRBV7-2 | TRBD2 | CASSRLPPGLAVGELFF
TRBJ1-3 | TRBV30 | TRBD1 | CAGEWTGTTVNTIYF
TRBJ2-1 | TRBV6-1 | . | CASPRSGSFRNEQFF
TRBJ2-7 | TRBV5-4 | TRBD2 | CASSAGLAGEQYF
TRBJ1-1 | TRBV7-2 | . | CASSSDWLAGLTEAFF
TRBJ2-7 | TRBV6-6 | . | CASSYSQYEQYF
TRBJ2-5 | TRBV29-1 | TRBD1 | CSVGSGGETQYF